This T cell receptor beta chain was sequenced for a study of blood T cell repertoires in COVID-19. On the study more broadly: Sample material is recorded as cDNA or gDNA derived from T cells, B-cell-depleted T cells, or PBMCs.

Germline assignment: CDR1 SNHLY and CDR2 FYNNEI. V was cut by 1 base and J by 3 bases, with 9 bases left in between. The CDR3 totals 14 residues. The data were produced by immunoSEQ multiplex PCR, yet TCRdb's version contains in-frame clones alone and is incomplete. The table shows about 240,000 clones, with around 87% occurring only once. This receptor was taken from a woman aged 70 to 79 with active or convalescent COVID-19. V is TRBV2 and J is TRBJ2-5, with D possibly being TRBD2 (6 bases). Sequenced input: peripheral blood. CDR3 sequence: CASSEGGLKETQYF. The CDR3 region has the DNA TGTGCCAGCAGTGAAGGAGGACTAAAAGAGACCCAGTACTTC. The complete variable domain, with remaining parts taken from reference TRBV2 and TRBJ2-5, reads EPEVTQTPSHQVTQMGQEVILRCVPISNHLYFYWYRQILGQKVEFLVSFYNNEISEKSEIFDDQFSVERPDGSNFTLKIRSTKLEDSAMYFCASSEGGLKETQYFGPGTRLLVL.